The rows below give T cell receptor beta chains drawn from one sample of a study of cytomegalovirus exposure and HLA in healthy donors. Libraries were prepared by immunoSEQ multiplex PCR; TCRdb keeps only in-frame clonotypes and omits some of them. The sample contains approximately 100,000 clones, more than 55% of which appear only once. Sequences were obtained from PBMCs. The receptors here all came from a human donor in good health. CDR3s include the opening cysteine and the closing phenylalanine or tryptophan. Each record gives: J gene, clone size, D gene, V gene, CDR3 DNA, CDR3 protein. D genes are given only for firm matches. The size of a clone is reported for some rows only, either as once, few or many, or as a class for expanded clones.

TRBJ1-2	few	TRBD1	TRBV7-8	TGTGCCAGCAGCTTAGCAGGACAGGGGTGGAACTATGGCTACACCTTC	CASSLAGQGWNYGYTF
TRBJ2-1	.	.	TRBV2	TGTGCCAGCAGTGAATTGAGGGGGTCCTACAATGAGCAGTTCTTC	CASSELRGSYNEQFF
TRBJ1-2	.	TRBD1	TRBV18	TGTGCCAGCTCACTTACAGGGGGCGTTAATTATGGCTACACCTTC	CASSLTGGVNYGYTF
TRBJ1-3	.	TRBD1	TRBV2	TGTGCCAGCAGTGCTGACAGGGGCTACGGAAACACCATATATTTT	CASSADRGYGNTIYF
TRBJ1-5	.	TRBD1	TRBV7-9	TGTGCCAGCAGCTTAAGTGGTACAGGGGTTCAGCCCCAGCATTTT	CASSLSGTGVQPQHF
TRBJ1-1	few	.	TRBV2	TGTGCCAGCAGTGACTACACTGAAGCTTTCTTT	CASSDYTEAFF
TRBJ1-2	.	.	TRBV11-3	TGTGCCAGCAGCTTAGAAACGGGTGGCTACACCTTC	CASSLETGGYTF
TRBJ1-2	once	.	TRBV15	TGTGCCACCAGCGCCCCTCCCAGGGGAAACTATGGCTACACCTTC	CATSAPPRGNYGYTF
TRBJ1-2	.	TRBD1	TRBV7-9	TGTGCCAGCAGCTCTCTGGACAGGGGGCGATGGAACACCTTC	CASSSLDRGRWNTF
TRBJ1-2	few	.	TRBV7-2	TGTGCCAGCAGCTTAGCCGGTCGGTATGGCTACACCTTC	CASSLAGRYGYTF
TRBJ1-4	.	.	TRBV6-5	TGTGCCAGCAGTTCTACTACCGAAAAACTGTTTTTT	CASSSTTEKLFF
TRBJ1-1	.	TRBD1	TRBV11-2	TGTGCCAGCAGTAGGGACAGGGTGAACACTGAAGCTTTCTTT	CASSRDRVNTEAFF
TRBJ1-6	.	TRBD1	TRBV5-1	TGCGCCAGCAGCTTCGGACAGGAAACACCCCTCCACTTT	CASSFGQETPLHF
TRBJ1-2	.	.	TRBV5-1	TGCGCCAGCAGCCGGGATACAGGGCTTTTGTATGGCTACACCTTC	CASSRDTGLLYGYTF
TRBJ2-5	.	.	TRBV28	TGTGCCAGCAGTTTACTGCAGGGACAAGAGACCCAGTACTTC	CASSLLQGQETQYF
TRBJ2-3	.	.	TRBV9	TGTGCCAGCAGCGTTGGCAGATCTAGCACAGATACGCAGTATTTT	CASSVGRSSTDTQYF
TRBJ1-2	.	.	TRBV11-1	TGTGCCAGCAGCTTAACCAGGCACTATGGCTACACCTTC	CASSLTRHYGYTF
TRBJ1-2	few	.	TRBV9	TGTGCCAGCAGCGTATCGGGGGACGCCCTCCCGGGCTACACCTTC	CASSVSGDALPGYTF
TRBJ2-1	few	TRBD2	TRBV10-3	TGTGCCATCAGTAATCGTCCGGGACTAGACAATGAGCAGTTCTTC	CAISNRPGLDNEQFF
TRBJ2-1	.	TRBD2	TRBV5-4	TGTGCCAGCAGCTCGGGTAGCGGGGGATACAATGAGCAGTTCTTC	CASSSGSGGYNEQFF
TRBJ2-1	once	TRBD2	TRBV9	TGTGCCAGCAGCGTTAGCGGGGACTCCTACAATGAGCAGTTCTTC	CASSVSGDSYNEQFF
TRBJ1-1	.	.	TRBV7-3	TGTGCCAGCAGCCGGGCGGGGAACACTGAAGCTTTCTTT	CASSRAGNTEAFF
TRBJ2-5	.	TRBD1	TRBV7-8	TGTGCCAGCAGCCTCAGACAGACCCTCAGGGGGGAGACCCAGTACTTC	CASSLRQTLRGETQYF
TRBJ2-1	few	TRBD2	TRBV27	TGTGCCAGCAGTCTAGCGGGGGGGCTCAATGAGCAGTTCTTC	CASSLAGGLNEQFF
TRBJ2-3	once	TRBD2	TRBV4-2	TGTGCCAGCAGCCAGAGACTAGCGGGGGGGCCGGGGATAGATACGCAGTATTTT	CASSQRLAGGPGIDTQYF
TRBJ1-3	.	TRBD1	TRBV4-1	TGCGCCAGCAGCCCCCGACAGGGAGGCGCTGGAAACACCATATATTTT	CASSPRQGGAGNTIYF
TRBJ2-1	.	.	TRBV11-2	TGTGCCAGCAGCTTAGCCCTCAATGAGCAGTTCTTC	CASSLALNEQFF
TRBJ2-2	.	TRBD1	TRBV10-2	TGCGCCAGCAGTGAGGTGGGGACAGGGATGAGGACCGGGGAGCTGTTTTTT	CASSEVGTGMRTGELFF
TRBJ1-3	.	.	TRBV18	TGTGCCAGCTCCTTCCCTGACAGTCTCTCTGGAAACACCATATATTTT	CASSFPDSLSGNTIYF
TRBJ2-5	.	.	TRBV21-1	TGTGCCAGCAGCAAAACTCCCACCCAGGGCAAACAAGAGACCCAGTACTTC	CASSKTPTQGKQETQYF
TRBJ1-6	.	TRBD1	TRBV11-1	TGTGCCAGCAGCTTCGGACAGGCGGGGGGTTCACCCCTCCACTTT	CASSFGQAGGSPLHF
TRBJ2-2	.	.	TRBV7-2	TGTGCCAGCAGCTTAGGACGGCAGGGTTACACCGGGGAGCTGTTTTTT	CASSLGRQGYTGELFF
TRBJ2-5	few	TRBD2	TRBV9	TGTGCCAGCAGTGGATCTGCGGGGGGGCCCCAAGAGACCCAGTACTTC	CASSGSAGGPQETQYF
TRBJ2-1	few	TRBD2	TRBV9	TGTGCCAGCAGCGCCTTAGCGGGGGGCCACAATGAGCAGTTCTTC	CASSALAGGHNEQFF
TRBJ1-1	.	.	TRBV5-6	TGTGCCAGCAGCCCGGTCGGACTCTCCAACACTGAAGCTTTCTTT	CASSPVGLSNTEAFF
TRBJ2-1	few	.	TRBV29-1	TGCAGCGTTCGGGCAGGGTCCGACCTTTACAATGAGCAGTTCTTC	CSVRAGSDLYNEQFF
TRBJ2-7	.	TRBD1	TRBV28	TGTGCCAGCAGTTTATTGACAGGGGCGGACGAGCAGTACTTC	CASSLLTGADEQYF
TRBJ1-2	.	TRBD1	TRBV29-1	TGCAGCGTTGGGACAGGGGGTTTTTATGGCTACACCTTC	CSVGTGGFYGYTF
TRBJ1-1	.	.	TRBV7-7	TGTGCCAGCAGCTTAGGTGAGGACACTGAAGCTTTCTTT	CASSLGEDTEAFF
TRBJ2-3	.	.	TRBV9	TGTGCCAGCAGCGTAGCTCTCGGTACTCGGGCGGGGGATACGCAGTATTTT	CASSVALGTRAGDTQYF
TRBJ1-5	few	.	TRBV6-1	TGTGCCAGCAGACGCACCGAGGATTTAACTCAGCCCCAGCATTTT	CASRRTEDLTQPQHF
TRBJ2-7	.	TRBD2	TRBV29-1	TGCAGCGTTAGGGCGGGGGGTATGTACGAGCAGTACTTC	CSVRAGGMYEQYF
TRBJ2-7	few	TRBD2	TRBV7-2	TGTGCCAGCAGCCTCCGACGGGGGGGTACCTACGAGCAGTACTTC	CASSLRRGGTYEQYF
TRBJ2-5	.	.	TRBV2	TGTGCCAGCAGTGAGAGGGTTGAGACCCAGTACTTC	CASSERVETQYF
TRBJ1-6	.	.	TRBV11-3	TGTGCCAGCAGCATATCGACAGGTGGCAGTTCACCCCTCCACTTT	CASSISTGGSSPLHF
TRBJ2-1	.	.	TRBV15	TGTGCCACCAGCAGAGATAAAGGAGATGGGTACAATGAGCAGTTCTTC	CATSRDKGDGYNEQFF
TRBJ1-5	once	.	TRBV19	TGTGCCAGTAGTAACAGGGTTCAGCCCCAGCATTTT	CASSNRVQPQHF
TRBJ2-2	once	.	TRBV19	TGTGCCAGTAGTAGGAGGGAGGCCGGGGAGCTGTTTTTT	CASSRREAGELFF
TRBJ1-2	.	TRBD1	TRBV11-3	TGTGCCAGCAGCCCTCAGGGGGCTCGTGGCTACACCTTC	CASSPQGARGYTF
TRBJ2-1	once	TRBD1	TRBV5-4	TGTGCCAGCAGCGGAAAGCCCGCAGGGGGCCCCTACAATGAGCAGTTCTTC	CASSGKPAGGPYNEQFF
TRBJ1-5	.	.	TRBV4-2	TGTGCCAGCAGCCAAGACCGGGGGATCAATCAGCCCCAGCATTTT	CASSQDRGINQPQHF
TRBJ1-6	.	.	TRBV7-9	TGTGCCAGCAGCTCCGGGCCCCTCCACTTT	CASSSGPLHF
TRBJ1-5	.	.	TRBV10-1	TGCGCCAGCAAGGCGGTCAATCAGCCCCAGCATTTT	CASKAVNQPQHF
TRBJ1-2	.	.	TRBV14	TGTGCCAGCAGCCCCGACAACTTCTATGGCTACACCTTC	CASSPDNFYGYTF